These 28 T cell receptor beta chains originate from one sample sequenced in a study of CD8 T cells in ankylosing spondylitis. In TCRdb, the 5' RACE reads were re-called with MiXCR into one record per CDR3 protein. The sample includes fewer than 80,000 distinct CDR3 sequences, approximately 5% of them seen just once. Sequencing used blood, either unsorted or a sorted T cell fraction (not recorded which). These receptors were collected from a male donor with ankylosing spondylitis or in good health (not recorded which).

As for this clonotype: A much larger clone is a single base away; this may be a read error. The rearrangement uses TRBV18 and TRBJ1-6; D not certain. CDR3 size: 17 residues. The V gene's germline CDR1 is KGHSH and CDR2 LQKENI. The CDR3 is CVSSLSRVSSYNSPLHF. CDR3 in DNA: TGTGTCAGCTCCCTCTCTCGCGTAAGCTCCTATAATTCACCCCTCCACTTT.

This clonotype occurred many times. The chain uses TRBV4-3 and TRBJ2-6; unclear D gene. The CDR3 is 16 residues long. The V end lost 4 bases, the J end lost 2 bases, and 12 bases lay between the germline ends. Germline lookup yields CDR1 LGHNA and CDR2 YSLEER. The CDR3 coding sequence is TGCGCCAGCAGCCCCTCAGCAGAGGCTGGGGCCAACGTCCTGACTTTC. The encoded protein is CASSPSAEAGANVLTF.

This clonotype was counted ten times or more. The chain has TRBV19 and TRBJ2-1, with TRBD1 identical over 8 bases. V dropped 5 bases and J dropped 6; count of bases not matched to a gene: 6. This CDR3 is built from 14 residues. Germline values: CDR1 LNHDA, CDR2 SQIVND (reference sequence). In DNA, the CDR3 is TGTGCCAGTAGTGCGGACAGGGTTGGCAATGAGCAGTTCTTC. Encoded protein: CASSADRVGNEQFF.

This clonotype was recorded at least ten times. This CDR3 reads CASSEKMTGANYGYTF. CDR3 DNA sequence: TGCGCCAGCAGTGAGAAGATGACAGGAGCTAACTATGGCTACACCTTC. V is TRBV10-2 and J is TRBJ1-2, with a tentative D call TRBD1 (6 bases). CDR3 length: 16 residues. Deletions cut 2 bases from V and 0 bases from J, with 13 bases between. CDR1 is WSHSY and CDR2 is SAAADI in the germline V gene.

The sample holds many counts of this clonotype. The chain couples TRBV6-9 to TRBJ1-1, with 7 positions matching TRBD1. The CDR3 runs to 15 residues. J lost 1 base, V lost 2 bases, and 4 bases had no gene match. Germline V gives CDR1 MNHGY, CDR2 SVAAGI. The CDR3 bases are TGTGCCAGCAGTTATGCAGGGGGGACGAACACTGAAGCTTTCTTT. It yields the protein CASSYAGGTNTEAFF.

The table lists this clonotype with many counts. The CDR3 spells CASSRGQAENTEAFF. DNA for the CDR3: TGTGCCAGCAGTCGAGGACAGGCTGAGAACACTGAAGCTTTCTTT. This rearrangement joins TRBV6-6 to TRBJ1-1; 7 bases agree with TRBD1. CDR1 is MNHNY and CDR2 is SVGAGI in the germline V gene (reference sequence). Trimming cost V 5 bases and J 1 base; bases outside gene matches: 7. This CDR3 has 15 residues.

Note on this clonotype: One base away lies a much larger clone, so this may be a sequencing read error. V is TRBV11-2 and J is TRBJ2-1; 13 bases fit TRBD2. CDR3 length equals 15 residues. Per the germline V gene, CDR1 is SGHAT and CDR2 is FQNNGV. Written as DNA, the CDR3 is TGTTCCAGCAGCAGGACTAGCGGGGGTTTGGGTGAGCAGTTCTTC. As protein: CSSSRTSGGLGEQFF.

This clonotype came up many times. The rearrangement links TRBV3-1 to TRBJ2-5; the D gene is possibly TRBD1 (5 bases). V was pared by 1 base and J by 7 bases, with 16 bases between. The CDR3 has 15 amino acids. The germline CDR1 and CDR2 sequences are LGHDT and YNNKEL (reference sequence). CDR3 nucleotides: TGTGCCAGCAGCCAAGCGGGCGCCAGTGGGGCGACCCAGTACTTC. Its translation is CASSQAGASGATQYF.

This clonotype was seen ten or more times. The chain uses TRBV28 and TRBJ1-2, with 8 bases fitting TRBD1. The CDR3 is made up of 15 amino acids. Germline CDR1 reads MDHEN; CDR2 reads SYDVKM. V gave up 4 bases and J gave up 6 bases; unmatched junction bases: 10. The CDR3 coding sequence is TGTGCCAGCAGTTCCGCCGGACAGGGAAGCAATGGCTACACCTTC. Its protein is CASSSAGQGSNGYTF.

The chain joins TRBV7-9 to TRBJ2-5; a weak D match, TRBD1 (5 bases). The CDR3 spans 16 residues. The germline gives CDR1 SEHNR, CDR2 FQNEAQ (reference sequence). The germline V and J ends were trimmed by 2 bases and 2 bases, with 15 bases remaining between them. The chain's CDR3 is CASSLPRMTAQETQYF. The CDR3 nucleotides are TGTGCCAGCAGCTTACCACGTATGACAGCGCAAGAGACCCAGTACTTC.

This clonotype was recorded at least ten times. The rearrangement links TRBV7-3 to TRBJ2-3; D ambiguous. CDR3 length equals 13 residues. CDR1 SGHTA and CDR2 FQGTGA come from the germline V gene. The V gene lost 0 bases and the J gene lost 5 bases, with 6 bases spanning the gap. CDR3 bases: TGTGCCAGCAGCTTAACGAGTCTAGATACGCAGTATTTT. This sequence encodes CASSLTSLDTQYF.

This clonotype was observed many times. The V and J genes are TRBV5-1 and TRBJ1-1; D perhaps matches TRBD1 (6 bases). Per the germline V gene, CDR1 is SGHRS and CDR2 is YFSETQ. The CDR3 is 13 residues long. Trimming shortened V by 7 bases and J by 4 bases, and 14 bases separated the two germline ends. The CDR3 reads CASYREAGTEAFF. In DNA, the CDR3 is TGCGCCAGCTACAGGGAAGCGGGCACTGAAGCTTTCTTT.

This clonotype appeared many times. The chain uses TRBV13 and TRBJ2-5, with D possibly TRBD2 on 6 matching bases. The CDR3 runs 17 residues. Germline CDR1 PRHDT, CDR2 FYEKMQ (reference sequence). Trimming took off 7 bases at V and 2 bases at J, with 23 bases between the two ends. The CDR3 DNA is TGTGCCAGCAACGTCCAACGGGGGAAGAACTCACAAGAGACCCAGTACTTC. As protein: CASNVQRGKNSQETQYF.

This clonotype was seen just once. This may come from a read error, since a much larger clone is one base off. The rearrangement links TRBV12-3 or TRBV12-4 to TRBJ1-1; D uncertain. This CDR3 spans 14 amino acids. CDR3 sequence reads: CASTLTSMDTEAFF. For the CDR3, the DNA is TGTGCCAGCACTTTAACGTCCATGGACACTGAAGCTTTCTTT.

This clonotype was detected many times. This sequence joins TRBV27 and TRBJ1-6; 7 nucleotides match TRBD1. This CDR3 contains 17 residues. Germline V lookup: CDR1 MNHEY, CDR2 SMNVEV (reference sequence). V was clipped by 4 bases and J by 0 bases; unmatched bases: 6. CDR3 sequence (DNA): TGTGCCAGCAGTTCCTTGACAGGGAGCTCCTATAATTCACCCCTCCACTTT. It codes for CASSSLTGSSYNSPLHF.

This clonotype was detected ten times or more. This chain connects TRBV7-9 to TRBJ2-3; D ambiguous. The length of the CDR3 is 13 residues. Looked up from germline, CDR1 is SEHNR and CDR2 is FQNEAQ (reference sequence). Deletions cut 5 bases from V and 5 bases from J, with 11 bases between. CDR3 region: CASSIGNEDTQYF. The CDR3 bases are TGTGCCAGCAGCATAGGGAATGAAGATACGCAGTATTTT.

This clonotype was seen at least ten times. The rearrangement links TRBV20-1 to TRBJ1-3; D remains unclear. This CDR3 has 14 amino acids. Trimming stripped 4 bases from V and 2 bases from J, with 12 bases between. The germline V gene encodes CDR1 DFQATT and CDR2 SNEGSKA (reference sequence). The CDR3 spells CSATWEGAGNTIYF. CDR3 bases: TGCAGTGCTACTTGGGAAGGTGCTGGAAACACCATATATTTT.

The chain joins TRBV7-2 to TRBJ2-5, with D uncertain. The CDR3 has 14 residues. Germline V lookup: CDR1 SGHTA, CDR2 FQGNSA. Trimming took off 3 bases at V and 7 bases at J, with 15 bases between the two ends. CDR3 coding DNA: TGTGCCAGCAGCTTCGGAGAGCCTAGTACGACCCAGTACTTC. Encoded protein: CASSFGEPSTTQYF.

Ten or more counts support this clonotype. The chain joins TRBV6-2 or TRBV6-3 to TRBJ2-7; D gene unclear. Germline-derived CDR1 and CDR2 are MNHEY and SVGEGT. The CDR3 loop spans 11 amino acids. Between the trimmed V and J ends, which lost 1 base and 4 bases, there was a span of 2 bases. CDR3 nucleotides: TGTGCCAGCAGTTACTTGTACGAGCAGTACTTC. It codes for CASSYLYEQYF.

In its sample, this clonotype was seen many times. The chain links TRBV5-1 to TRBJ1-4; TRBD1 might be the D (5 bases). Germline V gene lookup returns CDR1 SGHRS and CDR2 YFSETQ. This CDR3 has 14 amino acids. V lost 0 bases to trimming and J lost 6 bases, with 9 bases between them. CDR3 nucleotide sequence: TGCGCCAGCAGCTTGGGAAGGGGTGATGAAAAACTGTTTTTT. It codes for CASSLGRGDEKLFF.

Many counts were recorded for this clonotype. The V gene is TRBV4-3, the J gene TRBJ1-3; D gene uncertain. V lost 3 bases to trimming and J lost 0 bases, with 6 bases between them. Germline V gives CDR1 LGHNA, CDR2 YSLEER. The CDR3 extends over 14 amino acids. The DNA of the CDR3 is TGCGCCAGCAGCCAGGATCGCTCTGGAAACACCATATATTTT. Translating it yields CASSQDRSGNTIYF.

This clonotype has at least ten counts. The chain recombines TRBV20-1 with TRBJ1-5; the D gene is possibly TRBD1 (6 bases). This CDR3 has 15 residues. Trimming cost V 4 bases and J 3 bases, with 16 bases left between them. Germline values: CDR1 DFQATT, CDR2 SNEGSKA (reference sequence). The CDR3 DNA reads TGCAGTGCTATCACCGGGACAAACGCCAATCAGCCCCAGCATTTT. It translates to CSAITGTNANQPQHF.

This clonotype was observed at least ten times. This sequence joins TRBV2 and TRBJ2-5; D gene unclear. V dropped 8 bases and J dropped 3 bases, with 7 bases sitting between them. The germline gives CDR1 SNHLY, CDR2 FYNNEI. The CDR3 is 11 amino acids. The CDR3 here is CASGSEETQYF. The CDR3 nucleotides are TGTGCCAGCGGAAGTGAAGAGACCCAGTACTTC.

At least ten counts were recorded for this clonotype. The rearrangement uses TRBV6-2 or TRBV6-3 and TRBJ2-7, with 11 bases aligning to TRBD2. Germline-derived CDR1 and CDR2 are MNHEY and SVGEGT. Germline trimming cut 2 bases from V and 0 bases from J; bases unmatched to any gene: 6. This CDR3 has 17 residues. The CDR3 DNA reads as TGTGCCAGCAGTTACGGGACTAGCGGCCGTAACTCCTACGAGCAGTACTTC. Encoded protein: CASSYGTSGRNSYEQYF.

Ten or more counts support this clonotype. This chain joins TRBV20-1 and TRBJ1-4; 7 positions agree with TRBD1. The V gene end was trimmed by 0 bases and the J gene end by 3 bases; junction bases not matched to a gene: 4. This CDR3 is 15 amino acids long. Germline lookup yields CDR1 DFQATT and CDR2 SNEGSKA (reference sequence). CDR3: CSARDKGTANEKLFF. The CDR3 region has the DNA TGCAGTGCTAGAGATAAGGGGACAGCTAATGAAAAACTGTTTTTT.

This clonotype was seen many times. J is TRBJ2-7 and V is TRBV20-1; possible D gene TRBD2, 6 bases. The V end lost 6 bases, the J end lost 6 bases, and 15 bases lay between the germline ends. Germline CDR1 and CDR2: DFQATT and SNEGSKA (reference sequence). CDR3 size: 12 residues. This CDR3 reads CSAASEGREQYF. CDR3 nucleotide sequence: TGCAGTGCCGCTTCGGAGGGGCGCGAGCAGTACTTC.

This clonotype showed up many times. In DNA, the CDR3 is TGCAGTGCTAGAGGGGATTGGCGTTATAGCAATCAGCCCCAGCATTTT. This sequence encodes CSARGDWRYSNQPQHF. The chain combines TRBV20-1 with TRBJ1-5, with no clear D. The CDR3 has 16 amino acids. V was shortened by 1 base and J by 0 bases, with 13 bases between the two germline ends. CDR1 and CDR2 from the germline V gene are DFQATT and SNEGSKA (reference sequence).

This clonotype was picked up many times. The V gene is TRBV5-1, the J gene TRBJ2-5; 9 positions match TRBD2. The CDR3 has 16 amino acids. Germline values: CDR1 SGHRS, CDR2 YFSETQ. Unmatched junction bases numbered 5, after V lost 0 bases and J lost 2 bases. The CDR3 protein is CASSLGSGGTQETQYF. The CDR3 DNA follows: TGCGCCAGCAGCTTGGGCAGCGGGGGGACTCAAGAGACCCAGTACTTC.